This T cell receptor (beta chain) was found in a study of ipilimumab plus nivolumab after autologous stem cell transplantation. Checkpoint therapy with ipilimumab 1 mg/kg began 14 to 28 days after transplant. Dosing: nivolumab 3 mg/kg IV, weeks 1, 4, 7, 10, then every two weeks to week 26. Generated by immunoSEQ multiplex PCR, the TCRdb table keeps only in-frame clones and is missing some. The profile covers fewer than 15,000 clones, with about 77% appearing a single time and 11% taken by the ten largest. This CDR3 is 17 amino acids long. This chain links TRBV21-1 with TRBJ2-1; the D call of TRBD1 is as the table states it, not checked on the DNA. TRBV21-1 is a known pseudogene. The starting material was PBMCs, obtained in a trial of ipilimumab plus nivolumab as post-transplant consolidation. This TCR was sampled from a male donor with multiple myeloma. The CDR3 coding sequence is TGTGCCAGCAGCAAACCTTCGGACAGGGTCTGCTACAATGAGCAGTTCTTC. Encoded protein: CASSKPSDRVCYNEQFF.